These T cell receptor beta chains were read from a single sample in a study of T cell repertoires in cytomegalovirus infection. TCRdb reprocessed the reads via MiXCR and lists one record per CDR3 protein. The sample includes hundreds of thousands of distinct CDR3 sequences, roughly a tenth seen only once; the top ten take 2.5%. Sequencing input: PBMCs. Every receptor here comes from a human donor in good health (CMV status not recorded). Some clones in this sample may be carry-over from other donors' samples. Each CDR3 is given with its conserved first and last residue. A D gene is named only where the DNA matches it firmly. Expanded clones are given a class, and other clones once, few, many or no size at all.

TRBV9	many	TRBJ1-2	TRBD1	CASSSQRGVGTAANYGYTF	TGTGCCAGCAGCTCCCAACGGGGGGTCGGGACAGCAGCTAACTATGGCTACACCTTC
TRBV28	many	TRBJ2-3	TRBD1	CASSFGDRDTDTQYF	TGTGCCAGCAGTTTCGGGGACAGGGACACAGATACGCAGTATTTT
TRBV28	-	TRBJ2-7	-	CASSLPGQGPGSYEQYF	TGTGCCAGCAGTTTACCGGGGCAGGGACCGGGGTCCTACGAGCAGTACTTC
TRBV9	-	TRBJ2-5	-	CASSDGETQYF	TGTGCCAGCAGCGACGGGGAGACCCAGTACTTC
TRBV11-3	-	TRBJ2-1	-	CASSLGLVGVYNEQFF	TGTGCCAGCAGCTTAGGGTTAGTAGGGGTCTACAATGAGCAGTTCTTC
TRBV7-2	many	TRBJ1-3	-	CASSFYYREAGNTIYF	TGTGCCAGCAGCTTTTACTACAGGGAGGCGGGAAACACCATATATTTT
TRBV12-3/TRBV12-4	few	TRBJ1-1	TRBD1	CASSPGTGRRTEAFF	TGTGCCAGCAGTCCCGGGACAGGGAGGCGCACTGAAGCTTTCTTT
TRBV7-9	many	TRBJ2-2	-	CASSLGVAGELFF	TGTGCCAGCAGCTTAGGGGTAGCCGGGGAGCTGTTTTTT
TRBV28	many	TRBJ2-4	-	CASSSGLPSQYF	TGTGCCAGCAGTTCCGGGTTACCATCACAGTACTTC
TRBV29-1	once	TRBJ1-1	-	CSSGGGNTEAFF	TGCAGCTCCGGGGGGGGAAACACTGAAGCTTTCTTT
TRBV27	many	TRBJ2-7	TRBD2	CASSALLAGSYEQYF	TGTGCCAGCAGTGCCCTACTAGCGGGATCCTACGAGCAGTACTTC
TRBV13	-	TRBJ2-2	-	CASSFDRNTGELFF	TGTGCCAGCAGCTTCGACAGGAACACCGGGGAGCTGTTTTTT
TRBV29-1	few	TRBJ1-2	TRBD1	CSVENQGAHGYTF	TGCAGCGTTGAAAATCAGGGGGCGCACGGCTACACCTTC
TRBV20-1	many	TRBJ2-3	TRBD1	CSARSPRDSSTDTQYF	TGCAGTGCTAGATCCCCCCGGGACAGTAGCACAGATACGCAGTATTTT
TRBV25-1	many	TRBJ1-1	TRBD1	CASSGRTGITEAFF	TGTGCCAGCAGTGGCCGGACAGGGATCACTGAAGCTTTCTTT
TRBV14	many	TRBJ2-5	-	CASSAIGVQETQYF	TGTGCCAGCAGCGCCATCGGAGTACAAGAGACCCAGTACTTC
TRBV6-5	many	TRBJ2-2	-	CASTRAGAYTGELFF	TGTGCCAGCACCAGGGCAGGGGCCTACACCGGGGAGCTGTTTTTT
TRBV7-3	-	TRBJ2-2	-	CASSLLRGTGELFF	TGTGCCAGCAGCTTATTACGGGGGACCGGGGAGCTGTTTTTT
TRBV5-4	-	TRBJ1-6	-	CASSASSNSPLHF	TGTGCCAGCAGCGCGTCCAGCAATTCACCCCTCCACTTT
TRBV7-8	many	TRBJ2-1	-	CASSLLSGSLQFF	TGTGCCAGCAGCTTACTGTCCGGCTCGCTGCAGTTCTTC
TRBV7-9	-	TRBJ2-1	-	CAGGDSSYNEQFF	TGTGCAGGCGGGGACAGCTCCTACAATGAGCAGTTCTTC
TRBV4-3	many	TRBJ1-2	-	CASSQDRTVYGYTF	TGCGCCAGCAGCCAAGATCGGACCGTCTATGGCTACACCTTC
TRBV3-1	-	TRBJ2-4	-	CASSPERRAKNIQYF	TGTGCCAGCAGCCCTGAGCGCAGGGCCAAAAACATTCAGTACTTC
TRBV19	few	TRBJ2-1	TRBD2	CASRRGGYNEQFF	TGTGCCAGTCGTCGGGGGGGCTACAATGAGCAGTTCTTC
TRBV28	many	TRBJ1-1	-	CASSLNQPNTEAFF	TGTGCCAGCAGTTTGAACCAACCGAACACTGAAGCTTTCTTT
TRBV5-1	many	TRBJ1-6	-	CASSLESGVGNSPLHF	TGCGCCAGCAGCTTGGAGTCAGGGGTAGGTAATTCACCCCTCCACTTT
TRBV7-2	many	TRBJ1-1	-	CASRPDSAEAFF	TGTGCCAGCAGACCGGACAGCGCTGAAGCTTTCTTT
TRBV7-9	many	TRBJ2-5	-	CATRGPETQYF	TGTGCCACACGGGGTCCAGAGACCCAGTACTTC
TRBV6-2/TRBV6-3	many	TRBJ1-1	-	CASSLSSTNTEAFF	TGTGCCAGCAGCCTATCCTCAACGAACACTGAAGCTTTCTTT
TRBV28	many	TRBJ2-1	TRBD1	CASRVRDRGPPTNNEQFF	TGTGCCAGCAGGGTCCGGGACAGGGGGCCTCCGACTAACAATGAGCAGTTCTTC
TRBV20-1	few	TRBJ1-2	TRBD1	CSAADRGLGYTF	TGCAGTGCTGCAGACAGGGGGCTTGGCTACACCTTC
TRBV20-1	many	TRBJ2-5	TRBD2	CSARSGESAQRGTQYF	TGCAGTGCTAGATCGGGGGAGAGCGCCCAGCGGGGGACCCAGTACTTC
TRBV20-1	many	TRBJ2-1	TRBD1	CSARATDRGLYNEQFF	TGCAGTGCTAGGGCTACAGACAGGGGGCTGTACAATGAGCAGTTCTTC
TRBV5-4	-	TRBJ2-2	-	CASSPTSFPGELFF	TGTGCCAGCAGCCCAACTAGCTTCCCCGGGGAGCTGTTTTTT
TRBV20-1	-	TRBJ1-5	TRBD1	CSASRDRPNEPQHF	TGCAGTGCTAGCCGGGACAGGCCCAATGAGCCCCAGCATTTT
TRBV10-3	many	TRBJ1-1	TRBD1	CATGQGGLKTEAFF	TGTGCCACCGGACAGGGTGGCTTGAAAACTGAAGCTTTCTTT
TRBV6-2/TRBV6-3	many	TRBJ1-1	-	CASSYDGNTEAFF	TGTGCCAGCAGTTACGACGGTAACACTGAAGCTTTCTTT
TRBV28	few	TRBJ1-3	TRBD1	CASSPLRQGDYGNTIYF	TGTGCCAGCAGTCCCCTCCGGCAGGGGGATTATGGAAACACCATATATTTT
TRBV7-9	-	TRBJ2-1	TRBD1	CASSFLDRENEQFF	TGTGCCAGCAGCTTTCTAGACAGGGAGAATGAGCAGTTCTTC
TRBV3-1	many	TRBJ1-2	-	CASSYRRGNSGGYTF	TGTGCCAGCAGCTATCGCCGGGGCAATTCTGGCGGCTACACCTTC
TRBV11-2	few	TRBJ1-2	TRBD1	CASSWTGANYGYTF	TGTGCCAGCAGCTGGACAGGGGCTAACTATGGCTACACCTTC
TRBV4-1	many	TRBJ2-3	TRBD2	CASSRAGGVTDTQYF	TGCGCCAGCAGCCGAGCGGGGGGGGTGACAGATACGCAGTATTTT
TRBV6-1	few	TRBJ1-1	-	CASSSELRMNTEAFF	TGTGCCAGCAGTTCAGAATTACGAATGAACACTGAAGCTTTCTTT
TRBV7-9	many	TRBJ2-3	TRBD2	CASSRTGLAVTDTQYF	TGTGCCAGCAGCAGAACGGGACTAGCGGTCACAGATACGCAGTATTTT
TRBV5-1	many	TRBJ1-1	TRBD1	CASSQQGREAFF	TGCGCCAGCAGCCAACAGGGGAGGGAAGCTTTCTTT
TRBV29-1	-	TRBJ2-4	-	CSVGTVKNIQYF	TGCAGCGTTGGCACAGTCAAAAACATTCAGTACTTC
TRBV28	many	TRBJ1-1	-	CASSTRELRWGTEAFF	TGTGCCAGCAGTACCCGGGAGCTCCGGTGGGGCACTGAAGCTTTCTTT
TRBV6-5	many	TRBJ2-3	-	CASSYRPLALHPDTQYF	TGTGCCAGCAGTTACCGACCTCTAGCGCTCCACCCAGATACGCAGTATTTT
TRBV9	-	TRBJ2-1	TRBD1	CASSLGTGWNNEQFF	TGTGCCAGCAGCCTCGGGACAGGGTGGAACAATGAGCAGTTCTTC
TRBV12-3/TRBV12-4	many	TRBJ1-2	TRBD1	CASSLPTGSGYTF	TGTGCCAGCAGTTTACCGACAGGGTCCGGCTACACCTTC
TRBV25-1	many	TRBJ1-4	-	CASGLGNEKLFF	TGTGCCAGCGGACTGGGGAATGAAAAACTGTTTTTT
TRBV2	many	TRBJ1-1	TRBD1	CASSSSPGGSEAFF	TGTGCCAGCAGTTCGAGCCCAGGGGGGTCTGAAGCTTTCTTT
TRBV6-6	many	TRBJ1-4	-	CASSHGAGEKLFF	TGTGCCAGCAGCCACGGGGCAGGGGAAAAACTGTTTTTT
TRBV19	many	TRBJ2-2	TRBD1	CASSSPGQGRSGELFF	TGTGCCAGTAGTAGCCCGGGACAGGGACGATCCGGGGAGCTGTTTTTT
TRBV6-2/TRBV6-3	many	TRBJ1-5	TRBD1	CASSYYTGAQHF	TGTGCCAGCAGTTACTATACAGGGGCCCAGCATTTT
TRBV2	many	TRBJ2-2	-	CASSPLMGTNTGELFF	TGTGCCAGCAGCCCGCTAATGGGAACGAACACCGGGGAGCTGTTTTTT
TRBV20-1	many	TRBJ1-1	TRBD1	CSARRGTGGYTEAFF	TGCAGTGCTAGACGGGGGACAGGGGGGTACACTGAAGCTTTCTTT
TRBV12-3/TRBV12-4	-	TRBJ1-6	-	CSSSLRRGSPLHF	TGTTCCAGCAGTTTAAGGCGGGGTTCACCCCTCCACTTT
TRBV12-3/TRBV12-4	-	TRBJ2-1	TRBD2	CASSLFLAGDYNEQFF	TGTGCCAGCAGTTTATTCCTAGCGGGGGACTACAATGAGCAGTTCTTC
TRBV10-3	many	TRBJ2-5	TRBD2	CAISDGAGETQYF	TGTGCCATCAGTGATGGAGCGGGGGAGACCCAGTACTTC